Shown below are 30 T cell receptor beta chains from a single sample sequenced in a study of T cells expressing NK-cell markers (dated by TCRdb to the early 2020s). To prepare the library, 5' RACE was applied. Sequencing was performed on an Illumina HiSeq 2000. TCRdb reprocessed the reads, reporting each CDR3 protein sequence once and no DNA. This sample's table contains 350,000 to 500,000 distinct CDR3 sequences. The ten largest clones add up to roughly 8% of the sample. The specimen was blood T cells: a sorted CD56 or NKG2C T cell subset, CD4+ or CD8+ T cells, or bulk PBMC T cells (not recorded which). The source of these receptors is a woman between 18 and 69 years old in good health.

The chain uses TRBV18 and TRBJ2-2. The CDR3 is 14 residues long. Germline V gene data show CDR1 as KGHSH and CDR2 as LQKENI. CDR3 sequence: CASSPIRNTGELFF. Drawing the rest from reference TRBV18 and TRBJ2-2, the complete variable domain is NAGVMQNPRHLVRRRGQEARLRCSPMKGHSHVYWYRQLPEEGLKFMVYLQKENIIDESGMPKERFSAEFPKEGPSILRIQQVVRGDSAAYFCASSPIRNTGELFFGEGSRLTVL.

The rearrangement links TRBV29-1 to TRBJ2-7; the TRBD2 assignment by TCRdb is unverifiable without DNA. This CDR3 has 13 residues. CDR1 is SQVTM, CDR2 ANQGSEA, per germline. This CDR3 is CSVEGGRQSEQYF.

V gene TRBV7-2 combines with J gene TRBJ2-7. Germline loops: CDR1 SGHTA, CDR2 FQGNSA. The CDR3 is made up of 15 amino acids. The CDR3 region is CASSLDGRLTYEQYF.

The chain joins TRBV12-3 or TRBV12-4 to TRBJ2-1; as DNA is missing, the TRBD1 call by TCRdb cannot be tested. The CDR3 consists of 16 residues. The CDR3 loop is CASSLEVRKGANEQFF.

The chain is built from TRBV7-2 and TRBJ2-7; the TCRdb D gene call, TRBD1, has no DNA to confirm it. Germline V CDR1 and CDR2: SGHTA, FQGNSA. The CDR3 runs to 13 residues. The CDR3 sequence: CASSPSLVSPVEF. The full variable domain, with the rest looked up from reference TRBV7-2 and TRBJ2-7, is GAGVSQSPSNKVTEKGKDVELRCDPISGHTALYWYRQSLGQGLEFLIYFQGNSAPDKSGLPSDRFSAERTGGSVSTLTIQRTQQEDSAVYLCASSPSLVSPVEFGPGTRLTVT.

V usage is TRBV2 and J usage is TRBJ2-5; there is no DNA to check the TCRdb D call of TRBD1. The germline V gene has CDR1 SNHLY and CDR2 FYNNEI. The CDR3 totals 18 residues. The CDR3 is CASSESFSSNPREETQYF.

The chain carries TRBV12-3 or TRBV12-4 and TRBJ2-1; TCRdb returns TRBD1, unconfirmable since there is no DNA. This CDR3 has 15 residues. CDR3 residues: CASRLAGGGYNEQFF.

V usage is TRBV29-1 and J usage is TRBJ1-2; TCRdb's assignment of TRBD1 cannot be checked, as there is no DNA. The CDR3 is 13 amino acids. Germline V lookup: CDR1 SQVTM, CDR2 ANQGSEA. Here the CDR3 reads CSAPGGDAGGYTF.

The chain is built from TRBV20-1 and TRBJ2-7; there is no DNA to check the TCRdb D call of TRBD2. The CDR3 loop spans 14 amino acids. The germline V gene encodes CDR1 DFQATT and CDR2 SNEGSKA (reference sequence). CDR3 in amino acids: CSARETSGLYEQYF.

V and J are TRBV12-3 or TRBV12-4 and TRBJ2-4; TCRdb returns TRBD1, unconfirmable since there is no DNA. The length of the CDR3 is 18 residues. CDR3 amino acids: CASSLQDRGEMAKNIQYF.

The chain combines TRBV6-2 or TRBV6-3 with TRBJ2-7; the D call from TCRdb, TRBD2, cannot be confirmed without DNA. The CDR3 loop spans 16 amino acids. Germline V gives CDR1 MNHEY, CDR2 SVGEGT. CDR3 residues: CASSYSGRPSSYEQYF.

This chain connects TRBV12-3 or TRBV12-4 to TRBJ2-7; TCRdb calls TRBD2, which cannot be checked without DNA. This CDR3 has 14 residues. The CDR3: CASRASSVREEQYF.

The CDR3: CASTPGGTEAFF. The rearrangement joins TRBV3-1 to TRBJ1-1; as DNA is missing, the TRBD1 call by TCRdb cannot be tested. The CDR3 spans 12 residues. CDR1 is LGHDT, CDR2 YNNKEL, per germline (reference sequence).

V is TRBV6-2 or TRBV6-3 and J is TRBJ1-6; TCRdb designates TRBD1, a call that cannot be tested without DNA. The CDR3 is made up of 14 amino acids. Germline loops: CDR1 MNHEY, CDR2 SVGEGT. The CDR3 is CASSPGQQNSPLHF.

The genes are TRBV5-1 and TRBJ2-1; TCRdb selects TRBD2, and the lack of DNA leaves this call unchecked. This CDR3 is built from 16 residues. Germline V CDR1 and CDR2: SGHRS, YFSETQ. CDR3 in amino acids: CASSFTLAGGMGEQFF.

V usage is TRBV29-1 and J usage is TRBJ2-4. The CDR3 is 14 amino acids. Germline values: CDR1 SQVTM, CDR2 ANQGSEA. CDR3 sequence reads: CSATLTLAKNIQYF.

CDR3 sequence reads: CSARDLAGALEETQYF. V gene TRBV20-1 combines with J gene TRBJ2-5; TCRdb outputs TRBD2, but without DNA this stays unchecked. The V gene's germline CDR1 is DFQATT and CDR2 SNEGSKA (reference sequence). The CDR3 contains 16 residues.

V is TRBV12-3 or TRBV12-4 and J is TRBJ2-7; TCRdb proposes TRBD1, but this gene call is untestable without DNA. The CDR3 is made up of 13 amino acids. CDR3 protein: CASSFRTGVEQYF.

This chain connects TRBV4-3 to TRBJ2-3. Germline V gives CDR1 LGHNA, CDR2 YSLEER. The CDR3 loop spans 15 amino acids. CDR3 in amino acids: CASSQVATYTDTQYF.

The chain combines TRBV4-2 with TRBJ2-1; no DNA is available, so the TRBD1 call from TCRdb remains unchecked. The CDR3 spans 18 residues. Germline V lookup: CDR1 LGHNA, CDR2 YNFKEQ. Here the CDR3 reads CASSHRDEGEFGVNEQFF.

V is TRBV14 and J is TRBJ2-3. This CDR3 comprises 13 residues. Germline-derived CDR1 and CDR2 are SGHDN and FVKESK. The CDR3 here is CASRQSLTDTQYF.

The chain employs TRBV29-1 and TRBJ2-5; TCRdb lists TRBD2, though no DNA is available to test this call. Germline CDR1 SQVTM, CDR2 ANQGSEA. This CDR3 has 11 amino acids. CDR3 protein: CSVAGWGTQYF.

The chain joins TRBV11-2 to TRBJ2-5; TCRdb gives TRBD1 as the D gene, but with no DNA this cannot be confirmed. CDR1 is SGHAT and CDR2 is FQNNGV in the germline V gene. This CDR3 is 13 amino acids long. The CDR3 loop reads CASSFRQPETQYF.

CDR3 sequence: CASSPKDDEQFF. The J gene is TRBJ2-1, the V gene TRBV7-9. Germline CDR1 is SEHNR and CDR2 is FQNEAQ (reference sequence). This CDR3 is 12 amino acids long.

The chain has TRBV6-2 or TRBV6-3 and TRBJ2-7; the TRBD1 assignment by TCRdb is unverifiable without DNA. CDR1 and CDR2 from the germline V gene are MNHEY and SVGEGT. CDR3 length: 16 amino acids. The CDR3 loop reads CASSYPIGTFSYEQYF.

The gene calls are TRBV20-1 and TRBJ2-3; TCRdb calls TRBD2, which cannot be checked without DNA. Germline V gene lookup returns CDR1 DFQATT and CDR2 SNEGSKA (reference sequence). There are 15 residues in the CDR3. The CDR3 here is CSARDLLLSTDTQYF.

The gene calls are TRBV11-2 and TRBJ1-6; as DNA is missing, the TRBD1 call by TCRdb cannot be tested. CDR1 and CDR2 (germline): SGHAT, FQNNGV. The CDR3 is 14 amino acids. The CDR3 loop reads CASSPRQGRSPLHF.

This chain's CDR3 is CASSLGGPPGTDTQYF. The gene calls are TRBV28 and TRBJ2-3; the D gene TCRdb calls, TRBD1, cannot be checked with no DNA. The CDR3 is 16 residues long. Germline values: CDR1 MDHEN, CDR2 SYDVKM.

This chain connects TRBV7-9 to TRBJ2-1; there is no DNA to check the TCRdb D call of TRBD2. This CDR3 has 16 residues. Looked up from germline, CDR1 is SEHNR and CDR2 is FQNEAQ (reference sequence). This CDR3 is CASSPIAESSYNEQFF. The full variable domain, with the rest looked up from reference TRBV7-9 and TRBJ2-1, is DTGVSQNPRHKITKRGQNVTFRCDPISEHNRLYWYRQTLGQGPEFLTYFQNEAQLEKSRLLSDRFSAERPKGSFSTLEIQRTEQGDSAMYLCASSPIAESSYNEQFFGPGTRLTVL.

The V gene is TRBV20-1, the J gene TRBJ2-7; lacking DNA, the TRBD2 call made by TCRdb goes unchecked. CDR1 DFQATT and CDR2 SNEGSKA come from the germline V gene (reference sequence). This CDR3 contains 15 residues. The CDR3 region is CSATPGTSGSYEQYF.